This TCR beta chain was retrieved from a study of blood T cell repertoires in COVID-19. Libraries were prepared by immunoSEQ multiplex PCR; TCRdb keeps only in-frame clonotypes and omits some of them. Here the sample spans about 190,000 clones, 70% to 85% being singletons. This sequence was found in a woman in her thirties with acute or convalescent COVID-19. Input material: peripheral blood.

The chain's CDR3 is CASSVGSSSGNTIYF. CDR3 coding DNA: TGTGCCAGCAGCGTAGGGTCGAGCTCTGGAAACACCATATATTTT. V is TRBV11-2 and J is TRBJ1-3, with D uncertain. Looked up from germline, CDR1 is SGHAT and CDR2 is FQNNGV. The CDR3 spans 15 residues. Trimming stripped 5 bases from V and 0 bases from J, with 11 bases between.